This entry is about one T cell receptor (beta chain). The data belong to a study of hypomethylating agent response in myelodysplastic syndrome. Sequencing was performed with immunoSEQ multiplex PCR; in TCRdb, only in-frame clones are kept and a portion is missing. Among around 5,100 clones, approximately 82% were seen once, and the ten largest hold approximately 15%. Germline CDR1 and CDR2: PRHDT and FYEKMQ (reference sequence). The CDR3 runs to 15 residues. Trimming removed 5 bases from V and 7 bases from J, with 20 bases in between. The sequencing here drew on bone marrow, taken before or after starting hypomethylating agent treatment for myelodysplastic syndrome (not recorded which). V usage is TRBV13 and J usage is TRBJ1-2; D is unclear. The receptor was isolated from a human donor with myelodysplastic syndrome. CDR3 in DNA: TGTGCCAGCAGCCAAGGGTCGGCCGCAATTGTTGGCTACACCTTC. Its translation: CASSQGSAAIVGYTF. Together with reference TRBV13 and TRBJ1-2, the CDR3 gives the full variable domain: AAGVIQSPRHLIKEKRETATLKCYPIPRHDTVYWYQQGPGQDPQFLISFYEKMQSDKGSIPDRFSAQQFSDYHSELNMSSLELGDSALYFCASSQGSAAIVGYTFGSGTRLTVV.